This T cell receptor (beta chain) appears in the sequencing data of a study of blood T cell repertoires in COVID-19. Study information: Samples of COVID-19 (acute and convalescent) were obtained from the United States, Italy and Spain.

Per germline, CDR1 WSHSY and CDR2 SAAADI. The CDR3 sequence is 14 residues long. V lost 6 bases to trimming and J lost 1 base; unmatched junction nucleotides: 4. Profiled with immunoSEQ multiplex PCR; TCRdb holds only in-frame clones, not every one. Here the sample spans about 36,000 clones, over 60% being singletons. The sequenced sample was peripheral blood. The source is a man aged 55 to 70 with active COVID-19. The chain uses TRBV10-2 and TRBJ2-7; 9 bases align to TRBD2. The CDR3 is CASRTSGRSYEQYF. The CDR3 nucleotides are TGCGCCAGCAGGACTAGCGGCCGTTCCTACGAGCAGTACTTC.